These 18 T cell receptor beta chains were sequenced from one sample in a study of blood T cell repertoires in COVID-19 (dated by TCRdb to 2018 to 2021). The library was obtained by the immunoSEQ multiplex PCR assay. The immuneACCESS repertoire file appears here via TCRdb, limited to in-frame rearrangements. These files lack a portion of the clones; in checked studies, under half of the deficit traces to unresolved V genes, and the cause of the others is not known. This sample comprises 120,000 or so clones, around four fifths of them detected only once. The ten most abundant clones make up about 25% of the sample. Sequenced material: peripheral blood. The source is a human donor in a cohort sampled during active COVID-19.

V and J are TRBV5-1 and TRBJ1-4; no reliable D call. Per the germline V gene, CDR1 is SGHRS and CDR2 is YFSETQ. Trimming took 0 bases from V and 0 from J, leaving 12 bases between them. This CDR3 comprises 17 residues. The CDR3 nucleotides read TGCGCCAGCAGCTTGGGTTTCGGGGTTTCAACTAATGAAAAACTGTTTTTT. This sequence encodes CASSLGFGVSTNEKLFF.

The CDR3 sequence is CASSSPTSREQFF. The CDR3 DNA is TGTGCCAGCAGCTCGCCGACTAGCCGGGAGCAGTTCTTC. This sequence joins TRBV5-5 and TRBJ2-1; 7 bases align to TRBD2. The CDR3 spans 13 residues. V lost 3 bases and J lost 10; bases outside the gene matches: 7. The germline V gene encodes CDR1 SGHKS and CDR2 YYEKEE (reference sequence).

The chain has TRBV10-2 and TRBJ1-5; the D is unclear. V lost 0 bases to trimming and J lost 4 bases, with 10 bases between them. The CDR3 contains 15 residues. CDR1 WSHSY and CDR2 SAAADI come from the germline V gene. CDR3 sequence: CASSESAVANQPQHF. In DNA form, the CDR3 reads TGCGCCAGCAGTGAGTCCGCGGTCGCTAATCAGCCCCAGCATTTT.

V gene TRBV7-2 combines with J gene TRBJ2-7; D is perhaps TRBD1 (6 bases). The V end was cut by 5 bases, the J end by 3 bases, with 14 bases between. This CDR3 is built from 14 residues. The germline CDR1 and CDR2 sequences are SGHTA and FQGNSA. CDR3 amino acids: CASSAQGILYEQYF. As DNA, the CDR3 is TGTGCCAGCAGCGCCCAGGGGATCCTCTACGAGCAGTACTTC.

This chain connects TRBV19 to TRBJ1-2; a possible D gene is TRBD1 (5 bases). The CDR3 sequence is 14 residues long. The germline V and J ends were trimmed by 5 bases and 5 bases, with 15 bases remaining between them. Germline CDR1 is LNHDA and CDR2 is SQIVND (reference sequence). CDR3 sequence (DNA): TGTGCCAGTAGTCCCCATGTGACAGCATATGGCTACACCTTC. It yields the protein CASSPHVTAYGYTF. Together with reference TRBV19 and TRBJ1-2, the CDR3 gives the full variable domain: DGGITQSPKYLFRKEGQNVTLSCEQNLNHDAMYWYRQDPGQGLRLIYYSQIVNDFQKGDIAEGYSVSREKKESFPLTVTSAQKNPTAFYLCASSPHVTAYGYTFGSGTRLTVV.

V usage is TRBV5-1 and J usage is TRBJ2-3; no reliable D call. Germline values: CDR1 SGHRS, CDR2 YFSETQ. The CDR3 sequence is 14 residues long. Trimming cost V 0 bases and J 2 bases, with 7 bases left between them. The CDR3 DNA reads as TGCGCCAGCAGCTTGGACGGTCTCACAGATACGCAGTATTTT. It translates to CASSLDGLTDTQYF.

A single count supports this clone. This chain links TRBV6-5 with TRBJ1-1, with D unresolved. The germline V gene encodes CDR1 MNHEY and CDR2 SVGAGI. CDR3 length: 14 residues. CDR3 nucleotide sequence: TGTGCAGCCTCTAAGAGGGCGCAGAACACTGAAGCTTTCTTT. It yields the protein CAASKRAQNTEAFF.

V gene TRBV10-3 combines with J gene TRBJ1-1; D is undetermined. The germline gives CDR1 ENHRY, CDR2 SYGVKD. The CDR3 length is 16 residues. The V gene lost 6 bases and the J gene lost 1 base, with 18 bases spanning the gap. CDR3 region: CAIRSSPGEGNTEAFF. As DNA, the CDR3 is TGTGCCATCAGGTCCTCCCCTGGGGAGGGGAACACTGAAGCTTTCTTT.

This clone was counted between two and nine times. This chain links TRBV30 with TRBJ1-6; 8 bases line up with TRBD1. The trim removed 4 bases at V and 2 bases at J, leaving 19 bases unmatched. The CDR3 has 20 amino acids. CDR1 and CDR2 from the germline V gene are GTSNPN and SVGIG (reference sequence). CDR3 sequence (DNA): TGTGCCTGGAAATCTGTAGTAGGACAGGGCCGAATCCCCTATAATTCACCCCTCCACTTT. This sequence encodes CAWKSVVGQGRIPYNSPLHF.

CDR3 in DNA: TGCAGCGTTGCGGGACACCTTTACGAGCAGTACTTC. Protein sequence: CSVAGHLYEQYF. The genes are TRBV29-1 and TRBJ2-7; D perhaps matches TRBD1 (6 bases). Trimming removed 4 bases from V and 4 bases from J, with 11 bases in between. The CDR3 covers 12 residues. The germline V gene encodes CDR1 SQVTM and CDR2 ANQGSEA.

V usage is TRBV7-8 and J usage is TRBJ1-5; maybe TRBD1 (6 bases). Trimming cost V 5 bases and J 3 bases, with 17 bases left between them. There are 16 residues in the CDR3. Germline loops: CDR1 SGHVS, CDR2 FQNEAQ. The CDR3 sequence: CASSNSLRGINQPQHF. In DNA form, the CDR3 reads TGTGCCAGCAGCAACTCTCTCAGGGGAATCAATCAGCCCCAGCATTTT.

The chain is built from TRBV14 and TRBJ2-3; 7 bases line up with TRBD2. This CDR3 spans 12 amino acids. Unmatched junction bases numbered 1, after V lost 10 bases and J lost 0 bases. The V gene's germline CDR1 is SGHDN and CDR2 FVKESK. The CDR3 bases are TGTGCCACCGGGGGGAGCACAGATACGCAGTATTTT. This translates into CATGGSTDTQYF.

J is TRBJ1-1 and V is TRBV7-8; D gene unclear. CDR1 is SGHVS, CDR2 FQNEAQ, per germline. This CDR3 is built from 13 residues. V was pared by 5 bases and J by 1 base, with 8 bases between. In nucleotides, the CDR3 is TGTGCCAGCAGCACAACAGCGAACACTGAAGCTTTCTTT. Its translation is CASSTTANTEAFF.

As to this clone: The sample has other DNA sequences that encode this CDR3 too. The chain employs TRBV6-2 or TRBV6-3 and TRBJ1-5, with 9 nucleotides matching TRBD1. The V gene end was trimmed by 6 bases and the J gene end by 7 bases; junction bases not matched to a gene: 7. This CDR3 region has 14 residues. Germline CDR1 reads MNHEY; CDR2 reads SVGEGT. The CDR3 coding sequence is TGTGCCAGCAGCCCGACAGGGGGTGGGCAGCCCCAGCATTTT. The encoded protein is CASSPTGGGQPQHF.

The chain couples TRBV28 to TRBJ1-4; D is undetermined. The CDR3 extends over 13 amino acids. Germline lookup yields CDR1 MDHEN and CDR2 SYDVKM. The germline V and J ends were trimmed by 6 bases and 11 bases, with 16 bases remaining between them. CDR3 protein: CASSPVGAMKLFF. As DNA, the CDR3 is TGTGCCAGCAGCCCCGTCGGTGCGATGAAACTGTTTTTT. Drawing the rest from reference TRBV28 and TRBJ1-4, the complete variable domain is DVKVTQSSRYLVKRTGEKVFLECVQDMDHENMFWYRQDPGLGLRLIYFSYDVKMKEKGDIPEGYSVSREKKERFSLILESASTNQTSMYLCASSPVGAMKLFFGSGTQLSVL.

Many counts were recorded for this clone. J is TRBJ2-7 and V is TRBV4-3; possible D gene TRBD2, 6 bases. Trimming took off 4 bases at V and 6 bases at J, with 19 bases between the two ends. Germline values: CDR1 LGHNA, CDR2 YSLEER. This CDR3 spans 15 amino acids. In DNA form, the CDR3 reads TGCGCCAGCAGCCGAGACACACTGGGAGGCGGCGAGCAGTACTTC. It translates to CASSRDTLGGGEQYF.

The chain recombines TRBV15 with TRBJ1-4; 12 bases align to TRBD1. The CDR3 contains 18 residues. With 4 bases clipped from V and 5 bases from J, the junction kept 11 bases outside the gene matches. Germline V gives CDR1 LNHNV, CDR2 YYDKDF (reference sequence). The CDR3 nucleotides read TGTGCCACCAGCAACCGCCGGGACAGGGGGCTCTTGAATGAAAAACTGTTTTTT. It specifies CATSNRRDRGLLNEKLFF.

This clone was detected only a few times. The chain couples TRBV5-1 to TRBJ2-2; D is undetermined. Looked up from germline, CDR1 is SGHRS and CDR2 is YFSETQ. This CDR3 has 14 amino acids. Trimming pared 2 bases from V and 2 bases from J, leaving 7 bases between. The CDR3 coding sequence is TGCGCCAGCAGCTTTTCCAGAAACACCGGGGAGCTGTTTTTT. Residues: CASSFSRNTGELFF.